The TCR beta chain described here comes from a study of identical twins. MiXCR, applied by TCRdb to the 5' RACE reads, yields one record per CDR3 protein. In the table there are roughly 1,500,000 distinct CDR3 sequences, less than 35% of which are singletons. The V and J ends lost 6 bases and 8 bases, in that order; junction bases with no gene match: 9. The CDR3 extends over 12 amino acids. Germline CDR1 and CDR2: DFQATT and SNEGSKA (reference sequence). The chain couples TRBV20-1 to TRBJ1-2; 7 bases fit TRBD1. The specimen was cord blood. The receptor's source is a newborn girl in good health. CDR3 in DNA: TGCAGTGCAAGAATCAGGGGGACCGGCTACACCTTC. The encoded protein is CSARIRGTGYTF.